This passage covers 21 T cell receptor beta chains from one sample sequenced in a study of low-dose radiotherapy and immunotherapy resistance in tumors. Stated time point: before trial treatment. Covering alpha and beta chains, TRAV- and TRBV-specific primers were used for the first-strand cDNA. TCR amplification ran 20 PCR cycles using constant-region and V-primer adapter primers. TCRdb reanalysed the reads using MiXCR and keeps one entry per CDR3 protein. The table has about 60,000 distinct CDR3 sequences, under 30% seen once. The input for sequencing was PBMCs, taken before treatment. These TCRs come from a male donor with prostate cancer.

This clonotype was seen at least ten times. This sequence joins TRBV27 and TRBJ2-7, with D perhaps TRBD2 (6 bases). CDR1 is MNHEY, CDR2 SMNVEV, per germline (reference sequence). The CDR3 is made up of 13 amino acids. V was shortened by 6 bases and J by 3 bases, with 12 bases between the two germline ends. The CDR3 loop reads CASRRAGNYEQYF. CDR3 coding DNA: TGTGCCAGCAGGCGGGCGGGGAACTACGAGCAGTACTTC.

The gene calls are TRBV12-3 or TRBV12-4 and TRBJ2-7; possible D gene TRBD2, 6 bases. Trimming left V 3 bases short and J 1 base short, with 13 bases between. CDR3 length: 15 residues. CDR3 coding DNA: TGTGCCAGCAGTTTCTGGCAGGAGGGTTCCTACGAGCAGTACTTC. Its translation: CASSFWQEGSYEQYF.

This clonotype occurred many times. The genes are TRBV5-1 and TRBJ2-3; TRBD2 aligns across 13 bases. Germline-derived CDR1 and CDR2 are SGHRS and YFSETQ. V shed 3 bases and J 2 bases; nucleotides not matched to a gene: 3. This CDR3 is built from 16 residues. The CDR3 DNA reads as TGCGCCAGCAGCTCGGGACTAGCGGGATTCACAGATACGCAGTATTTT. Translated: CASSSGLAGFTDTQYF.

The sample holds many counts of this clonotype. The gene calls are TRBV19 and TRBJ1-3; a weak D match, TRBD1 (5 bases). The length of the CDR3 is 14 residues. V was clipped by 8 bases and J by 0 bases, with 11 bases between them. Germline lookup yields CDR1 LNHDA and CDR2 SQIVND (reference sequence). The CDR3, as DNA: TGTGCCAGTCTTACGACAGTCTCTGGAAACACCATATATTTT. Translation gives CASLTTVSGNTIYF. Together with reference TRBV19 and TRBJ1-3, the CDR3 gives the full variable domain: DGGITQSPKYLFRKEGQNVTLSCEQNLNHDAMYWYRQDPGQGLRLIYYSQIVNDFQKGDIAEGYSVSREKKESFPLTVTSAQKNPTAFYLCASLTTVSGNTIYFGEGSWLTVV.

This clonotype was picked up many times. The gene calls are TRBV20-1 and TRBJ1-5; TRBD1 matches 11 bases. The CDR3 has 16 amino acids. Germline loops: CDR1 DFQATT, CDR2 SNEGSKA (reference sequence). The V segment lost 6 bases and the J segment 2 bases; nucleotides outside the gene matches: 9. CDR3 sequence reads: CSATGTGGFGNQPQHF. The CDR3 coding sequence is TGCAGTGCCACCGGGACAGGGGGTTTTGGCAATCAGCCCCAGCATTTT.

Remarks on this clonotype: This may arise from a read error, as a much more abundant clone is one base away. This chain joins TRBV28 and TRBJ2-7; D possibly matches TRBD1 or TRBD2 (6 bases each). Trimming cost V 3 bases and J 2 bases, with 14 bases left between them. Per the germline V gene, CDR1 is MDHEN and CDR2 is SYDVKM. There are 15 residues in the CDR3. The CDR3 region has the DNA TGTGCCAGCAGTTTCTGGAATGGGGGGCCCTACGAGCAGTACTTC. This codes for CASSFWNGGPYEQYF.

This clonotype showed up many times. The V and J genes are TRBV7-9 and TRBJ2-1, with D hard to call. CDR3 length: 10 residues. Germline V gene sequence: CDR1 SEHNR, CDR2 FQNEAQ (reference sequence). The V gene lost 5 bases and the J gene lost 8 bases, with 4 bases spanning the gap. In DNA, the CDR3 is TGTGCCAGCAGCCGGGATGAGCAGTTCTTC. The encoded protein is CASSRDEQFF.

This clonotype has a count of ten or more. The V call is TRBV6-5, the J call TRBJ2-5; no clear D. This CDR3 comprises 19 residues. Germline assignment: CDR1 MNHEY and CDR2 SVGAGI. Deletions cut 6 bases from V and 1 base from J, with 27 bases between. CDR3 nucleotide sequence: TGTGCCAGCAGCTCCCAACCGAGCCGGCTGACTGGACCCCAAGAGACCCAGTACTTC. This sequence encodes CASSSQPSRLTGPQETQYF.

J is TRBJ1-1 and V is TRBV11-2; 8 bases align to TRBD1. V gave up 7 bases and J gave up 11 bases; unmatched junction bases: 12. From germline, CDR1 is SGHAT and CDR2 FQNNGV. This CDR3 region has 13 residues. The CDR3 here is CASTLDGRGLAFF. The CDR3 nucleotides read TGTGCCAGCACCCTAGACGGCAGGGGGCTGGCTTTCTTT.

About this clonotype itself: The junction does not match germline at one end; this may be a read error. V usage is TRBV4-2 and J usage is TRBJ2-7; no definite D call. Germline CDR1 reads LGHNA; CDR2 reads YNFKEQ. This CDR3 spans 15 amino acids. CDR3 sequence (DNA): TGTCCCAGCAGCCAGGATTATCATAGCTCCTACGAGCAGTACTTC. Amino acid sequence: CPSSQDYHSSYEQYF.

This clonotype showed up many times. V usage is TRBV6-6 and J usage is TRBJ1-2, with D hard to call. The CDR3 has 11 residues. With 5 bases removed from V and 8 bases from J, the gap between germline ends came to 9 bases. Per the germline V gene, CDR1 is MNHNY and CDR2 is SVGAGI (reference sequence). CDR3 DNA: TGTGCCAGCAGTAAAGATACCGGCTACACCTTC. It yields the protein CASSKDTGYTF.

The chain recombines TRBV28 with TRBJ1-5; 8 bases agree with TRBD1. V gave up 1 base and J gave up 8 bases; unmatched junction bases: 7. The CDR3 runs 15 residues. The germline V gene encodes CDR1 MDHEN and CDR2 SYDVKM. The CDR3 is CASSLSDRVTKPQHF. The CDR3 DNA is TGTGCCAGCAGTTTATCGGACAGGGTGACAAAGCCCCAGCATTTT.

This clonotype was recorded at least ten times. The chain recombines TRBV5-1 with TRBJ2-5; no firm D call. The CDR3 is 14 residues long. The germline V gene has CDR1 SGHRS and CDR2 YFSETQ. The V gene lost 2 bases and the J gene lost 5 bases, with 13 bases spanning the gap. The CDR3 sequence: CASSLRPGEETQYF. The CDR3 DNA reads as TGCGCCAGCAGCTTAAGGCCGGGCGAGGAGACCCAGTACTTC. Filled out from reference TRBV5-1 and TRBJ2-5, the complete variable domain reads KAGVTQTPRYLIKTRGQQVTLSCSPISGHRSVSWYQQTPGQGLQFLFEYFSETQRNKGNFPGRFSGRQFSNSRSEMNVSTLELGDSALYLCASSLRPGEETQYFGPGTRLLVL.

This clonotype was detected ten times or more. The genes are TRBV28 and TRBJ2-3, with D uncertain. CDR3 length equals 13 residues. Per the germline V gene, CDR1 is MDHEN and CDR2 is SYDVKM. Trimming removed 0 bases from V and 8 bases from J, with 9 bases in between. CDR3 protein: CASSLWADPTQYF. The CDR3 nucleotides read TGTGCCAGCAGTTTATGGGCCGACCCTACGCAGTATTTT.

V and J are TRBV6-5 and TRBJ1-3; D unresolved. Per the germline V gene, CDR1 is MNHEY and CDR2 is SVGAGI. V lost 0 bases to trimming and J lost 2 bases, with 8 bases between them. The CDR3 sequence is 15 residues long. The CDR3: CASSYSGRAGNTIYF. In DNA form, the CDR3 reads TGTGCCAGCAGTTACTCCGGAAGGGCTGGAAACACCATATATTTT.

The chain combines TRBV28 with TRBJ2-1, with D uncertain. The germline V and J ends were trimmed by 2 bases and 5 bases, with 7 bases remaining between them. Germline V gives CDR1 MDHEN, CDR2 SYDVKM. This CDR3 spans 13 amino acids. This CDR3 reads CASSLLTNNEQFF. CDR3 nucleotide sequence: TGTGCCAGCAGTTTACTGACAAACAATGAGCAGTTCTTC. The variable domain in full, completed from reference TRBV28 and TRBJ2-1, reads DVKVTQSSRYLVKRTGEKVFLECVQDMDHENMFWYRQDPGLGLRLIYFSYDVKMKEKGDIPEGYSVSREKKERFSLILESASTNQTSMYLCASSLLTNNEQFFGPGTRLTVL.

This clonotype was detected many times. The genes are TRBV2 and TRBJ1-5; a weak D match, TRBD1 (5 bases). The V end lost 3 bases, the J end lost 3 bases, and 12 bases lay between the germline ends. Germline lookup yields CDR1 SNHLY and CDR2 FYNNEI. CDR3 length: 15 residues. CDR3 DNA sequence: TGTGCCAGCAGTGACACGGGGGTCCTCAATCAGCCCCAGCATTTT. It specifies CASSDTGVLNQPQHF.

The chain joins TRBV12-3 or TRBV12-4 to TRBJ1-2; 8 bases are a match to TRBD1. V dropped 7 bases and J dropped 2; count of bases not matched to a gene: 3. The length of the CDR3 is 13 residues. The chain's CDR3 is CASTRQGNYGYTF. In DNA, the CDR3 is TGTGCCAGCACTCGACAGGGGAACTATGGCTACACCTTC.

This clonotype was seen many times. This rearrangement joins TRBV12-3 or TRBV12-4 to TRBJ1-5; 10 positions match TRBD1. CDR3 length: 18 amino acids. V lost 7 bases and J lost 4; bases outside the gene matches: 16. The CDR3 loop is CASTNRDRGPKSNQPQHF. The CDR3 DNA reads TGTGCCAGCACCAACCGGGACAGGGGACCGAAGAGTAATCAGCCCCAGCATTTT.

This clonotype was counted many times. The chain has TRBV9 and TRBJ2-1, with 9 bases that match TRBD2. V dropped 3 bases and J dropped 6; count of bases not matched to a gene: 16. Germline CDR1 is SGDLS and CDR2 is YYNGEE. The CDR3 runs 18 residues. The CDR3 is CASSARGGGGYTINEQFF. DNA of the CDR3: TGTGCCAGCAGCGCGCGGGGGGGCGGCGGATACACAATCAATGAGCAGTTCTTC.

In the case of this clonotype: With a far larger clone one base away, a read error is the likely cause. The chain combines TRBV12-3 or TRBV12-4 with TRBJ2-7, with D perhaps matching TRBD1 (5 bases). V was cut by 2 bases and J by 7 bases, with 15 bases left in between. There are 14 residues in the CDR3. The CDR3 sequence: CASSLRGRYNEQYF. The CDR3 DNA reads as TGTGCCAGCAGTTTAAGGGGCCGCTACAATGAGCAGTACTTC.